Reported below is one T cell receptor beta chain. The specificity of this receptor is unknown. No base quality values were provided; no much bigger clone lies one nucleotide off. Each clonotype received, on average, about 10x coverage in deep resolution sequencing performed on a MiSeq, where the target depth lay between 1 in 1 million and 1 in 200,000 T cells. The immunoSEQ hsTCRB Kit was used to generate the TCR beta libraries. The paper's data handling went like this. ImmunoSEQ Data Assistant and ImmunoSEQ Analyzer were used for data analysis, and V, D and J genes were assigned according to IMGT definitions. Clonality, which ranges from 0 to 1, was calculated as one minus the normalized Shannon entropy of productive rearrangement frequencies. Public clonotype analysis was restricted to overrepresented clonotypes comprising at least 0.05% of each patient's repertoire. Repertoires from around 13 age-matched healthy donors in immuneACCESS were used as clonality controls. TCRdb provides this immuneACCESS table in a form limited to in-frame rearrangements. Some clones are lacking; in checked studies, under half of them reflect an unresolved V gene, and why the rest are absent is not known. From that table come the V and J calls and clone size; the DNA was used to work out D and trimming. This sample lists about 85,000 clones; 75% to 85% were detected once. The ten largest clones take up roughly 4.8% of the sample.

This entry belongs to a study of cytotoxic CD8 clonotypes in ibrutinib-treated CLL (dated by TCRdb to the early 2020s). About the investigation overall: In this cohort, around 14 patients were treatment-naive and some 10 were relapsed/refractory, while approximately 18 had unmutated IGHV. Of the roughly 86 people in the trial, about two dozen had longitudinal samples available. Partial responses were observed in roughly 24 patients and complete responses in 2; after a median follow-up of around 68 months, remission was maintained in roughly 14 patients and progression was observed in about twelve. Response samples were taken after a median of 12 months on treatment, ranging from about 6 to 36 months. On average, each sample yielded about 250,000 productive templates and around 98,000 productive rearrangements. All remission and progressive disease samples were collected while patients were still receiving ibrutinib. Cryopreserved peripheral blood mononuclear cells were obtained before treatment, at response, and at either sustained remission or disease progression. Study-wide conclusions, independent of this receptor: Clonality increased at ibrutinib response, stayed stable in sustained remission, and fell back toward baseline at progression. At baseline, clonality was higher than in age-matched healthy donors and showed a strong correlation with circulating CD8+ T-cell counts. Public clonotypes were found to be uncommon and were observed to contract or remain stable during treatment; the increase in clonality was shown to reflect expansion of private clonotypes at ibrutinib response. Sampling times were not matched between patients in sustained remission and patients whose disease was progressing, and lymph node repertoires were not examined.

V sheds 1 base and J sheds 4 bases, leaving 16 bases between their ends. Looking up the germline V gene yields CDR1 SGHTA and CDR2 FQGNSA. The CDR3 numbers 16 residues from cysteine through phenylalanine. The DNA shown is the 48-base CDR3, in frame from base 1. The time point label for this specimen denotes: about a year on ibrutinib. For TCR beta library preparation, approximately 2 micrograms of genomic DNA was extracted from cryopreserved PBMCs. Longitudinal blood samples from CLL patients on ibrutinib monotherapy were analyzed using high-throughput TCR beta sequencing. The patients were enrolled in a single-center, open-label phase 2 trial of ibrutinib monotherapy.

The chain is made from TRBV7-2 and TRBJ2-5; the D gene is perhaps TRBD2, on 6 matching bases. This specimen was PBMCs, taken after 12 months of ibrutinib treatment. The clonotype was recovered from a human donor with chronic lymphocytic leukemia. Read as DNA, the sequence is TGTGCCAGCAGCTTAGGGGTCGGGGGATCGGGAGAGACCCAGTACTTC. It translates as CASSLGVGGSGETQYF.